This section outlines one T cell receptor (beta chain) sequence together with its context. What antigen it recognizes has not been identified. The input lacks base qualities; no much larger clone sits a single base away. The data originate from a study of T cell repertoires in cytomegalovirus infection (dated by TCRdb to about 2019). About the study as a whole: Donor HLA type was relevant to the analysis, as public TCR beta signatures indicated carriage of CMV infection together with the matching HLA type.

Trimming removed 5 bases from V and 0 bases from J, leaving 11 bases between the germline ends. Taken from the germline V gene, the CDR1 and CDR2 loops are SGHTA and FQGNSA. The CDR3 contains 15 residues, cysteine and phenylalanine counted. Only the CDR3 region is kept as DNA, spanning 45 bases read in frame from base 1. Sequenced using an Illumina HiSeq 1500. In-frame beta chains were kept once TCRdb had trimmed the public reads at Q25 with fastp and called clones with MiXCR. Merged by CDR3 protein, the rows form single entries marked with the most common genes and DNA. The sample has 150,000 to 200,000 distinct CDR3 sequences on record, over 15% of them singletons. In total, the top ten clones hold approximately 19% of the sample. The paper's findings and limits, for the study overall: The ex vivo response was dominated by HLA-C-restricted CMV-specific TCR beta clonotypes, and the single most frequent clonotype in two of eight donors was supplied by these HLA-C-restricted clonotypes. In both this cohort and an independent cohort of 352 donors, the cumulative frequency of public TCR beta family members distinguished carriers of CMV infection plus the relevant HLA type.

In this chain, TRBV7-2 is recombined with TRBJ2-1, with the D gene too uncertain to name. The source is a human donor in good health (CMV status not recorded). Some clones in this sample may be carry-over from other donors' samples. Sequences were obtained from CD8+ T cells from PBMCs. The nucleotides are TGTGCCAGCAGCCCGAGACAAAACTCCTACAATGAGCAGTTCTTC. It specifies CASSPRQNSYNEQFF. Outside the CDR3, residues come from the reference TRBV7-2 and TRBJ2-1 proteins, so the full variable domain is: GAGVSQSPSNKVTEKGKDVELRCDPISGHTALYWYRQSLGQGLEFLIYFQGNSAPDKSGLPSDRFSAERTGGSVSTLTIQRTQQEDSAVYLCASSPRQNSYNEQFFGPGTRLTVL.